This T cell receptor beta chain came from a study of blood T cell repertoires in COVID-19. Germline V gene lookup returns CDR1 SGHTA and CDR2 FQGNSA. There are 14 residues in the CDR3. V shed 1 base, J shed 6 bases, and the junction held 6 bases outside the gene matches. Here immunoSEQ multiplex PCR was the method, and the copy in TCRdb shows in-frame clones only, minus some. The sample includes 200,000 to 250,000 clones, 85% to 90% of them seen just once. The V call is TRBV7-2, the J call TRBJ2-7; 7 positions match TRBD2. Sequencing input: PBMCs or T cells enriched from blood (not recorded which). The sequence came from a woman aged 50 to 60 who had recovered from COVID-19. The CDR3 loop is CASSLGGSSGEQYF. The CDR3 nucleotides are TGTGCCAGCAGCTTAGGCGGGAGTTCGGGCGAGCAGTACTTC.